The 21 T cell receptor beta chains given below trace back to one sample, sequenced in a study of response to subunit inactivated influenza vaccine. One entry per CDR3 protein, called by TCRdb with MiXCR from the RT-PCR reads. The sample includes about 520,000 distinct CDR3 sequences, about 25% seen only once; the top ten take approximately 1.9%. The material was CD4+ T cells sorted from PBMCs, obtained roughly 5 days after vaccination. The receptors were sampled from a man over 45 who received an inactivated influenza vaccine.

This clonotype was observed a single time. The rearrangement uses TRBV20-1 and TRBJ2-7; maybe TRBD1 (6 bases). Between the trimmed V and J ends, which lost 5 bases and 0 bases, there was a span of 14 bases. Germline CDR1 reads DFQATT; CDR2 reads SNEGSKA (reference sequence). There are 14 residues in the CDR3. CDR3 protein: CSACRGHLSYEQYF. In DNA form, the CDR3 reads TGCAGTGCTTGTAGGGGACACCTCTCCTACGAGCAGTACTTC.

The rearrangement joins TRBV2 to TRBJ1-5; D is perhaps TRBD1 (6 bases). The CDR3 covers 14 residues. Germline assignment: CDR1 SNHLY and CDR2 FYNNEI. The ends were cut back, 5 bases at V and 7 bases at J, with 15 bases in the middle. In DNA, the CDR3 is TGTGCCAGCAGTTTCGGGACATTCGTGCAGCCCCAGCATTTT. This translates into CASSFGTFVQPQHF.

A few counts support this clonotype. V gene TRBV12-3 or TRBV12-4 combines with J gene TRBJ1-5; 8 bases are shared with TRBD1. V trimming: 6 bases; J trimming: 3 bases; junction bases outside the gene matches: 7. The CDR3 extends over 15 amino acids. The CDR3 region is CASRTGTGPNQPQHF. The CDR3 region has the DNA TGTGCCAGCAGAACGGGGACAGGCCCCAATCAGCCCCAGCATTTT.

The sample holds a few counts of this clonotype. The V and J genes are TRBV12-3 or TRBV12-4 and TRBJ2-5, with a weak D call TRBD2 (6 bases). Trimming took off 6 bases at V and 5 bases at J, with 13 bases between the two ends. The CDR3 runs 13 residues. The CDR3 coding sequence is TGTGCCAGCAGCCCGCTAGCGTTGGAGACCCAGTACTTC. Its protein is CASSPLALETQYF.

The CDR3 loop is CASSQVVSLYNSPLHF. In DNA form, the CDR3 reads TGCGCCAGCAGCCAAGTTGTGAGCTTGTATAATTCACCCCTCCACTTT. The chain employs TRBV4-3 and TRBJ1-6; D is uncertain. The V gene lost 1 base and the J gene lost 4 bases, with 11 bases spanning the gap. CDR1 and CDR2 from the germline V gene are LGHNA and YSLEER. The CDR3 runs to 16 residues.

This chain links TRBV3-1 with TRBJ1-3; 7 positions agree with TRBD1. CDR1 and CDR2 (germline): LGHDT, YNNKEL (reference sequence). With V trimmed by 6 bases and J by 0 bases, 17 bases remained unmatched. The CDR3 covers 19 residues. The CDR3 DNA reads as TGTGCCAGCAGGCAGACGGACAGGCTGTTAGTAAGCTCTGGAAACACCATATATTTT. It specifies CASRQTDRLLVSSGNTIYF. The variable domain in full, completed from reference TRBV3-1 and TRBJ1-3, reads DTAVSQTPKYLVTQMGNDKSIKCEQNLGHDTMYWYKQDSKKFLKIMFSYNNKELIINETVPNRFSPKSPDKAHLNLHINSLELGDSAVYFCASRQTDRLLVSSGNTIYFGEGSWLTVV.

The rearrangement links TRBV6-1 to TRBJ1-2, with D maybe TRBD1 (6 bases). Germline V gene data show CDR1 as MNHNS and CDR2 as SASEGT. The CDR3 has 14 residues. The germline V and J ends were trimmed by 2 bases and 4 bases, with 11 bases remaining between them. The CDR3 nucleotides are TGTGCCAGCAGTGAACTGGGGACACCCTATGGCTACACCTTC. It codes for CASSELGTPYGYTF.

This clonotype was seen more than once but under ten times. This chain links TRBV7-9 with TRBJ1-1; 7 nucleotides agree with TRBD1. This CDR3 is built from 14 residues. V shed 4 bases, J shed 1 base, and the junction held 3 bases outside the gene matches. Looked up from germline, CDR1 is SEHNR and CDR2 is FQNEAQ (reference sequence). For the CDR3, the DNA is TGTGCCAGCAGCTACGGACAGGAGAACACTGAAGCTTTCTTT. It translates to CASSYGQENTEAFF.

V is TRBV7-6 and J is TRBJ2-1, with 8 bases aligning to TRBD2. This CDR3 comprises 15 residues. V dropped 5 bases and J dropped 3; count of bases not matched to a gene: 6. Per germline, CDR1 SGHVS and CDR2 FNYEAQ. CDR3 sequence: CASSTGTRRYNEQFF. Here the CDR3 DNA reads TGTGCCAGCAGCACCGGGACTAGACGCTACAATGAGCAGTTCTTC.

There are a few counts of this clonotype. The chain links TRBV12-3 or TRBV12-4 to TRBJ2-3; D tentatively reads TRBD1 or TRBD2 (5 bases each). The V and J ends lost 4 bases and 3 bases respectively, with 11 bases between them. The CDR3 contains 14 residues. CDR3 region: CASSSRGATDTQYF. The CDR3 DNA reads as TGTGCCAGCAGTTCTAGAGGGGCTACAGATACGCAGTATTTT.

This clonotype has a handful of counts. The chain uses TRBV7-3 and TRBJ2-3; 15 positions agree with TRBD2. V lost 5 bases and J lost 3; bases outside the gene matches: 9. CDR3 length equals 18 residues. Germline CDR1 and CDR2: SGHTA and FQGTGA. CDR3 region: CASSPMMGLAGGTDTQYF. CDR3 nucleotide sequence: TGTGCCAGCAGCCCGATGATGGGACTAGCGGGAGGTACAGATACGCAGTATTTT.

J is TRBJ2-3 and V is TRBV9, with 13 bases matching TRBD2. Germline assignment: CDR1 SGDLS and CDR2 YYNGEE. The CDR3 runs 18 residues. V lost 3 bases, J lost 0 bases, and 7 bases stayed unmatched. CDR3 nucleotide sequence: TGTGCCAGCAGCGCAGTACTGGGACTAGCGGGAAGCACAGATACGCAGTATTTT. Encoded protein: CASSAVLGLAGSTDTQYF.

The chain carries TRBV7-2 and TRBJ2-2; no definite D call. CDR1 is SGHTA and CDR2 is FQGNSA in the germline V gene. The V gene lost 1 base and the J gene lost 6 bases, with 12 bases spanning the gap. This CDR3 is 15 amino acids long. The CDR3 loop reads CASSLVVRVPGELFF. CDR3 sequence (DNA): TGTGCCAGCAGCTTAGTCGTCAGAGTCCCCGGGGAGCTGTTTTTT.

This chain links TRBV20-1 with TRBJ2-1; D not certain. The CDR3 length is 14 residues. Trimming removed 5 bases at V and 3 bases at J, with 14 bases between. The V gene's germline CDR1 is DFQATT and CDR2 SNEGSKA (reference sequence). The CDR3 protein is CSAELLSYYNEQFF. CDR3 bases: TGCAGTGCTGAGCTTTTATCCTACTACAATGAGCAGTTCTTC.

V usage is TRBV28 and J usage is TRBJ2-5, with 16 positions matching TRBD2. Near its end, the DNA agrees better with TRBJ2-1, so the J call may be wrong. The CDR3 is made up of 18 amino acids. Germline loops: CDR1 MDHEN, CDR2 SYDVKM. The CDR3 sequence is CASSFSGLAGGFQETQFF. CDR3 DNA sequence: TGTGCCAGCAGTTTCTCGGGACTAGCGGGAGGGTTCCAAGAGACCCAGTTCTTC.

There are a few counts of this clonotype. The gene calls are TRBV11-2 and TRBJ2-5, with a possible D match to TRBD1 (6 bases). The CDR3 sequence is 14 residues long. Germline values: CDR1 SGHAT, CDR2 FQNNGV. V gave up 5 bases and J gave up 4 bases, with 14 bases separating them. The CDR3 DNA follows: TGTGCCAGCAGCCCGGACAGAATTTCAGAGACCCAGTACTTC. Translated, it gives CASSPDRISETQYF.

This chain joins TRBV29-1 and TRBJ2-3, with 8 bases identical to TRBD2. This CDR3 comprises 16 residues. CDR1 is SQVTM and CDR2 is ANQGSEA in the germline V gene. V gave up 3 bases and J gave up 2 bases; unmatched junction bases: 10. CDR3 in amino acids: CSVDLEERGYTDTQYF. CDR3 in DNA: TGCAGCGTTGATTTAGAAGAGCGGGGGTACACAGATACGCAGTATTTT.

The J gene is TRBJ2-3, the V gene TRBV7-9; the match to TRBD2 covers 7 bases. Trimming at V came to 5 bases and at J to 0 bases, leaving 5 bases not matched to a gene. The CDR3 has 15 residues. Germline-derived CDR1 and CDR2 are SEHNR and FQNEAQ (reference sequence). Here the CDR3 DNA reads TGTGCCAGCAGCCAAGGACTAGAAAGCACAGATACGCAGTATTTT. It is translated as CASSQGLESTDTQYF.

In this sample, this clonotype turned up a few times. The chain couples TRBV20-1 to TRBJ2-1; D might be TRBD2 (6 bases). Germline V gives CDR1 DFQATT, CDR2 SNEGSKA (reference sequence). Trimming took 3 bases from V and 1 from J, leaving 10 bases between them. The CDR3 runs to 14 residues. As DNA, the CDR3 is TGCAGTGCTAGCTTAGCGGAATCCTACAATGAGCAGTTCTTC. This translates into CSASLAESYNEQFF.

The chain recombines TRBV10-3 with TRBJ2-7; D is possibly TRBD1 (5 bases). V was clipped by 8 bases and J by 2 bases, with 13 bases between them. The germline CDR1 and CDR2 sequences are ENHRY and SYGVKD. The CDR3 contains 13 residues. The CDR3 sequence is CAIRGQTPYEQYF. The DNA for the CDR3 is TGTGCCATCCGTGGACAAACTCCCTACGAGCAGTACTTC.

This chain uses TRBV6-2 or TRBV6-3 with TRBJ2-7, with no clear D. This CDR3 comprises 15 residues. CDR1 and CDR2 from the germline V gene are MNHEY and SVGEGT. Trimming removed 2 bases at V and 4 bases at J, with 15 bases between. The CDR3 sequence: CASSYPARRPYEQYF. The CDR3 nucleotides are TGTGCCAGCAGTTACCCAGCGAGACGACCTTACGAGCAGTACTTC.